This TCR beta chain emerged from a study of blood T cell repertoires in COVID-19. The overall study: The study drew acute and convalescent COVID-19 samples from the United States, Italy and Spain.

The data were produced by immunoSEQ multiplex PCR, yet TCRdb's version contains in-frame clones alone and is incomplete. Of approximately 110,000 clones in the sample, roughly 74% were seen once. This CDR3 region has 13 residues. Deletions cut 4 bases from V and 3 bases from J, with 10 bases between. Germline V lookup: CDR1 PRHDT, CDR2 FYEKMQ (reference sequence). This clonotype originated in a man older than 75 with COVID-19, enrolled during active disease. Input material: peripheral blood. The rearrangement uses TRBV13 and TRBJ2-7; TRBD2 might be the D (7 bases). This CDR3 reads CASSWEGGYEQYF. As DNA, the CDR3 is TGTGCCAGCAGCTGGGAGGGGGGCTACGAGCAGTACTTC.